This TCR beta chain was captured in a study of blood T cell repertoires in COVID-19. Study background: The study drew acute and convalescent COVID-19 samples from the United States, Italy and Spain. The analysed material was cDNA or gDNA that came from T cells, B-cell-depleted T cells, or PBMCs.

This CDR3 spans 16 amino acids. The V end was cut by 4 bases, the J end by 0 bases, with 15 bases between. CDR1 is MDHEN and CDR2 is SYDVKM in the germline V gene. Original data processing: Amplification of reference gene primers was used by the study to estimate nucleated cell counts. The data were produced by immunoSEQ multiplex PCR, yet TCRdb's version contains in-frame clones alone and is incomplete. V, J and clone size are taken as reported in that table, and D and trimming were inferred from the DNA itself. The data contain some 190,000 clones, approximately 86% of them singletons. The receptor comes from a man in his late teens or twenties with active or convalescent COVID-19. The sample consisted of peripheral blood. This chain connects TRBV28 to TRBJ1-1, with D tentatively TRBD1 (5 bases). CDR3 residues: CASSSHHDRLNTEAFF. The CDR3 coding sequence is TGTGCCAGCAGTTCCCACCACGACAGATTGAACACTGAAGCTTTCTTT.